These T cell receptor beta chains were read from a single sample in a study of blood T cell repertoires in COVID-19. The data were produced by immunoSEQ multiplex PCR, yet TCRdb's version contains in-frame clones alone and is incomplete. The repertoire consists of over 200,000 clones, with 70% to 90% occurring once and the leading ten covering 11%. Sequenced input: PBMCs or T cells enriched from blood (not recorded which). The origin of the receptors is a man aged 25-40 years who had recovered from COVID-19. The conserved cysteine and the conserved F or W are not part of the CDR3 here. The order of the fields is CDR3 protein, V gene, J gene.

ASSLDSGTNTYEQY,TRBV5-1,TRBJ2-7
ASALAGLPNTEAF,TRBV7-6,TRBJ1-1
ASRYSDEQY,TRBV27,TRBJ2-7
PSSAGKGGGSNQPQH,TRBV7-4,TRBJ1-5
ASSWSGGQTEAF,TRBV5-8,TRBJ1-1
ASSSPPNTQY,TRBV28,TRBJ2-3
ASGWAKDEKLF,TRBV5-6,TRBJ1-4
ASSIPGTATYEQY,TRBV19,TRBJ2-7
ASILTGTSLNTIY,TRBV19,TRBJ1-3
ASSLSPGGVGEQY,TRBV27,TRBJ2-7
ASSAGHTEKLF,TRBV7-2,TRBJ1-4
ASSLRLAETQY,TRBV4-1,TRBJ2-5
ASSYGGTNEKLF,TRBV6-5,TRBJ1-4
ASSPTDRGEQF,TRBV19,TRBJ2-1
ASSPTAGIQY,TRBV7-9,TRBJ2-4
ASSRVGGGPTGELF,TRBV5-4,TRBJ2-2
ASSQGLLTGLLTEAF,TRBV14,TRBJ1-1
ASSLEQGAVRNIQY,TRBV4-3,TRBJ2-4
ASSLEAGASYEQY,TRBV7-2,TRBJ2-7
ASSGTGNEKLF,TRBV2,TRBJ1-4
ASSIGTAEAF,TRBV19,TRBJ1-1
ASGLRPRIGGGEEGQY,TRBV12-5,TRBJ2-7
ASSRQGGNSPLH,TRBV7-9,TRBJ1-6
ASSLPGVPTDTQY,TRBV5-4,TRBJ2-3
ASSSDRGDYGYT,TRBV28,TRBJ1-2
ASSLHPGGAYEQY,TRBV28,TRBJ2-7
ASSETTDTQY,TRBV5-4,TRBJ2-3
ASSYLTGLDGSYGYT,TRBV7-2,TRBJ1-2
ATSRLGTSGRVGELF,TRBV15,TRBJ2-2
ASSDIRGVTDTQY,TRBV6-1,TRBJ2-3
ASSLQGLYGYT,TRBV5-6,TRBJ1-2
ASSLTGVENTEAF,TRBV5-1,TRBJ1-1
ASSLRVVGQNQETQY,TRBV27,TRBJ2-5
ASSVRQGGTDTQY,TRBV5-1,TRBJ2-3
ASSSTGGTYGYT,TRBV9,TRBJ1-2
ASSLGTGTTDTQY,TRBV5-8,TRBJ2-3
ATSRGSGEKLF,TRBV15,TRBJ1-4
ASSLADANYGYT,TRBV11-2,TRBJ1-2
ASSPQRGGGETQY,TRBV6-5,TRBJ2-5
ASSPLDRSIYGYT,TRBV14,TRBJ1-2
ASTLTASEYNEQF,TRBV3-1/TRBV3-2,TRBJ2-1
ASSGGTAAYEQY,TRBV5-1,TRBJ2-7
SVAVPGGRTGELF,TRBV29-1,TRBJ2-2
ASSEARVRGA,TRBV2,TRBJ1-3